Each of the 16 T cell receptor beta chains below was sequenced from the same sample in a study of response to subunit inactivated influenza vaccine. One entry per CDR3 protein results from TCRdb running MiXCR on the RT-PCR reads. The profile shows fewer than 250,000 distinct CDR3 sequences, 13% to 15% of them singletons. Source: CD8+ T cells sorted from PBMCs, taken 5 days after vaccination. The receptors come from a man aged 50-59 years who received an inactivated influenza vaccine.

This clonotype showed up just a few times. This rearrangement joins TRBV4-3 to TRBJ1-1; 7 bases fit TRBD1. In germline, CDR1 is LGHNA, CDR2 YSLEER. The trim removed 4 bases at V and 5 bases at J, leaving 13 bases unmatched. This CDR3 contains 16 residues. The CDR3 protein is CASSPTGVSKVTEAFF. DNA for the CDR3: TGCGCCAGCAGCCCCACAGGGGTATCAAAGGTGACTGAAGCTTTCTTT.

This clonotype was found a few times. This chain links TRBV5-1 with TRBJ2-1, with 7 bases matching TRBD1. Germline CDR1 SGHRS, CDR2 YFSETQ. Trimming removed 4 bases from V and 3 bases from J; junction bases left unmatched: 10. The CDR3 covers 16 residues. The CDR3 DNA follows: TGCGCCAGCAGCCTGGTAGGACAGGCTGTCTACAATGAGCAGTTCTTC. Amino acid sequence: CASSLVGQAVYNEQFF.

Remarks on this clonotype: Relative to the germline gene, one junction end is altered; a read error may explain this. The V and J genes are TRBV4-1 and TRBJ2-1; D may match TRBD1 or TRBD2 (5 bases each). The germline gives CDR1 MGHRA, CDR2 YSYEKL. This CDR3 is 17 amino acids long. For the CDR3, the DNA is TGCGCCAGCAGCCGGGACCCCTCCGTCAACTCCTACAATGAGTTGATCTTC. It codes for CASSRDPSVNSYNELIF.

This clonotype has ten or more counts. The chain is built from TRBV6-2 or TRBV6-3 and TRBJ2-2; the D is unclear. The CDR3 runs to 12 residues. In germline, CDR1 is MNHEY, CDR2 SVGEGT. Trimming took 0 bases from V and 6 from J, leaving 2 bases between them. CDR3 region: CASSYSPGELFF. The CDR3 nucleotides are TGTGCCAGCAGTTACTCCCCCGGGGAGCTGTTTTTT.

The chain recombines TRBV29-1 with TRBJ2-5; the D is unclear. The CDR3 covers 10 residues. Germline loops: CDR1 SQVTM, CDR2 ANQGSEA. With 6 bases removed from V and 5 bases from J, the gap between germline ends came to 7 bases. The CDR3 DNA is TGCAGCGTAGGACGGGAGACCCAGTACTTC. Translation: CSVGRETQYF.

The V gene is TRBV4-3, the J gene TRBJ2-7, with TRBD1 matching 8 bases. There are 14 residues in the CDR3. Germline trimming cut 0 bases from V and 6 bases from J; bases unmatched to any gene: 4. The germline CDR1 and CDR2 sequences are LGHNA and YSLEER. The CDR3 region has the DNA TGCGCCAGCAGCCAAGATGGACAGGGTGGCGAGCAGTACTTC. Encoded protein: CASSQDGQGGEQYF.

This clonotype was counted a few times. The V gene is TRBV10-3, the J gene TRBJ1-1; D unresolved. CDR1 ENHRY and CDR2 SYGVKD come from the germline V gene. This CDR3 has 15 residues. V was pared by 4 bases and J by 0 bases, with 12 bases between. The CDR3: CAISASGGMNTEAFF. CDR3 nucleotide sequence: TGTGCCATCAGTGCGAGTGGAGGGATGAACACTGAAGCTTTCTTT.

The rearrangement links TRBV5-6 to TRBJ2-4; 7 bases are shared with TRBD1. The V gene end was trimmed by 1 base and the J gene end by 0 bases; junction bases not matched to a gene: 13. The CDR3 spans 19 residues. Per germline, CDR1 SGHDT and CDR2 YYEEEE. The CDR3 bases are TGTGCCAGCAGCTTGTTTGGGACAGTTTTCACATTAGCCAAAAACATTCAGTACTTC. The encoded protein is CASSLFGTVFTLAKNIQYF.

The chain carries TRBV20-1 and TRBJ2-6, with D possibly TRBD2 on 6 matching bases. Germline loops: CDR1 DFQATT, CDR2 SNEGSKA (reference sequence). V lost 2 bases and J lost 0, with 23 bases in between. CDR3 size: 20 residues. The CDR3 reads CSARHLPKGFGGSGANVLTF. CDR3 coding DNA: TGCAGTGCTAGACATTTGCCCAAGGGGTTCGGGGGCTCTGGGGCCAACGTCCTGACTTTC.

This rearrangement joins TRBV29-1 to TRBJ2-1; 11 bases are a match to TRBD2. Trimming at V came to 5 bases and at J to 3 bases, leaving 6 bases not matched to a gene. Germline assignment: CDR1 SQVTM and CDR2 ANQGSEA. CDR3 length equals 15 residues. CDR3 residues: CSVYFGTSGYNEQFF. The CDR3 DNA reads as TGCAGCGTTTACTTTGGGACTAGCGGCTACAATGAGCAGTTCTTC.

In this sample, this clonotype turned up a few times. The chain joins TRBV12-3 or TRBV12-4 to TRBJ1-2, with D hard to call. V lost 3 bases, J lost 8 bases, and 13 bases lay in between. CDR3 length equals 13 residues. The CDR3 DNA follows: TGTGCCAGCAGTTTTGCAGGCGCTGGAGGCTACACCTTC. This sequence encodes CASSFAGAGGYTF.

V and J are TRBV6-2 or TRBV6-3 and TRBJ2-3; D is undetermined. Germline values: CDR1 MNHEY, CDR2 SVGEGT. V was shortened by 6 bases and J by 7 bases, with 17 bases between the two germline ends. CDR3 length: 14 amino acids. The CDR3 loop is CASSRGWGTNTQYF. CDR3 coding DNA: TGTGCCAGCAGCAGAGGCTGGGGAACGAATACGCAGTATTTT.

This clonotype was detected a few times. The CDR3 sequence is CASSYPLAGEADTQYF. In DNA form, the CDR3 reads TGTGCCAGCAGCTACCCACTAGCGGGAGAGGCAGATACGCAGTATTTT. The V and J genes are TRBV28 and TRBJ2-3, with 11 nucleotides matching TRBD2. This CDR3 is built from 16 residues. Germline CDR1 is MDHEN and CDR2 is SYDVKM. The ends lost 6 bases at V and 4 bases at J; junction bases unmatched: 9. The full variable domain, with the rest looked up from reference TRBV28 and TRBJ2-3, is DVKVTQSSRYLVKRTGEKVFLECVQDMDHENMFWYRQDPGLGLRLIYFSYDVKMKEKGDIPEGYSVSREKKERFSLILESASTNQTSMYLCASSYPLAGEADTQYFGPGTRLTVL.

The rearrangement joins TRBV27 to TRBJ2-1; TRBD1 aligns across 12 bases. V lost 2 bases, J lost 7 bases, and 3 bases stayed unmatched. The CDR3 has 15 amino acids. Germline-derived CDR1 and CDR2 are MNHEY and SMNVEV (reference sequence). This CDR3 is CASSLGTGGGNEQFF. The DNA of the CDR3 is TGTGCCAGCAGTTTAGGGACAGGGGGCGGAAATGAGCAGTTCTTC.

This clonotype was detected many times. This chain connects TRBV10-3 to TRBJ2-7; D remains unclear. Per the germline V gene, CDR1 is ENHRY and CDR2 is SYGVKD. Trimming took off 0 bases at V and 1 base at J, with 10 bases between the two ends. The CDR3 sequence is 15 residues long. CDR3 sequence reads: CAISESISVSYEQYF. CDR3 bases: TGTGCCATCAGTGAGTCGATCAGTGTTTCCTACGAGCAGTACTTC.

The table lists this clonotype with many counts. J is TRBJ1-5 and V is TRBV27, with D uncertain. Looked up from germline, CDR1 is MNHEY and CDR2 is SMNVEV (reference sequence). The ends were cut back, 1 base at V and 2 bases at J, with 3 bases in the middle. The CDR3 is 13 residues long. Here the CDR3 DNA reads TGTGCCAGCAGTTTATTTGGCAATCAGCCCCAGCATTTT. As protein: CASSLFGNQPQHF.